These T cell receptor beta chains were read from a single sample in a study of OX40 agonist ivuxolimab in advanced cancers. The data were produced by immunoSEQ multiplex PCR, yet TCRdb's version contains in-frame clones alone and is incomplete. Of 82,000 or so clones listed, 92% are singletons. This sample comprised CD4+ or CD8+ T cells sorted from blood, obtained in a trial of the OX40 agonist ivuxolimab. These receptors all stem from an adult with an advanced solid tumor such as melanoma, head and neck, liver or kidney cancer. The CDR3 runs from the conserved cysteine through the conserved F or W. D genes are given only for firm matches. Clone size is shown for a subset of rows, as once, few, many or a class of expanded clone.

V	size	J	D	DNA	CDR3
TRBV10-3	-	TRBJ1-4	TRBD1	TGTGCCATCAGGCCGGGACAGGGAATTGAAAAACTGTTTTTT	CAIRPGQGIEKLFF
TRBV30	few	TRBJ1-1	-	TGTGCCTGGAGTCTCAGGGCGAACACTGAAGCTTTCTTT	CAWSLRANTEAFF
TRBV6-1	-	TRBJ2-7	-	TGTGCCAGCAGTGAATGGCCATCCGAGCAGTACTTC	CASSEWPSEQYF
TRBV5-6	-	TRBJ2-5	-	TGTGCCAGCAGCCCCGAGGGAGTCTGGGAGACCCAGTACTTC	CASSPEGVWETQYF
TRBV29-1	-	TRBJ2-1	-	TGCAGCCAGCAGAGATTCTCCTACAATGAGCAGTTCTTC	CSQQRFSYNEQFF
TRBV7-9	-	TRBJ2-1	-	TGTGCCAGCAGCCCTCGCAATGAGCAGTTCTTC	CASSPRNEQFF
TRBV11-3	-	TRBJ2-5	-	TGTGCCAGCAGCACCGCGGAGACCCAGTACTTC	CASSTAETQYF
TRBV2	-	TRBJ2-5	-	TGTGCCAGCAGCGCGGTGGAGACCCAGTACTTC	CASSAVETQYF
TRBV6-1	few	TRBJ1-3	-	TGTGCCAGCACGAGAGACATCTCAGGAAACACCATATATTTT	CASTRDISGNTIYF
TRBV7-7	few	TRBJ1-3	-	TGTGCTAGCAGCCCCGACGGAAACACCATATATTTT	CASSPDGNTIYF
TRBV6-5	-	TRBJ2-7	-	TGTGCCAGCAGTTACTCGTACTTTGGACCTTCCTACGAGCAGTACTTC	CASSYSYFGPSYEQYF
TRBV6-5	-	TRBJ2-2	-	TGTGCCAGCAGGAGGGGAACATGGGCCGGGGAGCTGTTTTTT	CASRRGTWAGELFF
TRBV7-9	-	TRBJ2-2	-	TGTGCCAGCAGTAAAGGTTTGGGACGAGGCACCGGGGAGCTGTTTTTT	CASSKGLGRGTGELFF
TRBV11-2	-	TRBJ2-1	TRBD2	TGTGCCAGCAGCCCGGGTGGGACTAGCGTAAACAATGAGCAGTTCTTC	CASSPGGTSVNNEQFF
TRBV5-1	once	TRBJ1-2	-	TGCGCCAGCAGCTTGGGCGGATCCTTCTATGGCTACACCTTC	CASSLGGSFYGYTF
TRBV5-1	-	TRBJ2-5	-	TGCGCCAGCAGGACCGGGAGCCAAGAGACCCAGTACTTC	CASRTGSQETQYF
TRBV11-3	-	TRBJ2-3	TRBD2	TGTGCCAGCAGCTTGGGCGGGGGGAACACAGATACGCAGTATTTT	CASSLGGGNTDTQYF
TRBV7-3	-	TRBJ1-1	-	TGTGCCAGCAGCTTCGCAGGGAACACTGAAGCTTTCTTT	CASSFAGNTEAFF
TRBV7-8	-	TRBJ2-1	-	TGTGCCAGCAGCTTAGCCCGGAGAAATGAGCAGTTCTTC	CASSLARRNEQFF
TRBV11-2	-	TRBJ1-1	-	TGTGCCAGCAGCTCCCCTTTTCTTGAAGCTTTCTTT	CASSSPFLEAFF
TRBV14	-	TRBJ2-3	TRBD2	TGTGCCAGCAGCCAAGCGGGACTAGCGGGGTTTTCCACAGATACGCAGTATTTT	CASSQAGLAGFSTDTQYF
TRBV6-5	-	TRBJ2-5	TRBD1	TGTGCCAGCAGAGACAGGGTGGAGACCCAGTACTTC	CASRDRVETQYF
TRBV19	-	TRBJ2-7	-	TGTGCCAGTAAGTTCATAGACGCGTCCTCCTACGAGCAGTACTTC	CASKFIDASSYEQYF